The text below deals with one T cell receptor (beta chain). Antigen: not known. The data are from a study of early T cells in non-severe SARS-CoV-2 infection. Study-wide background: Unpaired chains resulted from sequencing bulk RNA of unsorted whole blood. Points from the study as a whole: In VDJdb matching, anti-spike CD8 responses were favored while private and CD4 specificities went missing.

Attached unique molecular identifiers marked individual cDNA molecules. TCRdb re-called the 5' RACE reads through MiXCR, storing one row per CDR3 protein. The table shows more than 45,000 distinct CDR3 sequences, with 9.5% to 15% occurring only once. This CDR3 has 13 residues. V trimming: 8 bases; J trimming: 10 bases; junction bases outside the gene matches: 12. The sample was whole blood. The origin of this receptor is an adult who was a healthcare worker with PCR-confirmed SARS-CoV-2 infection or an uninfected control (not recorded which). The V gene is TRBV12-3 or TRBV12-4, the J gene TRBJ2-7; 9 nucleotides line up with TRBD1. The CDR3 DNA is TGTGCCAGCGCGGGACAGGGCCCCGGCTTACAGTACTTC. This gives the protein CASAGQGPGLQYF.